This T cell receptor beta chain originates from a study of T cell responses to AZD1222 COVID-19 vaccine. Study context: The analysis combined second doses at about 4 or about 12 weeks.

Note on this clone: The antigen is undetermined.

J was trimmed by 5 bases and V by 3 bases; bases with no gene match: 3. The CDR3 has 12 amino acids. Germline values: CDR1 SQVTM, CDR2 ANQGSEA. Clones were read by immunoSEQ multiplex PCR, and TCRdb kept only the in-frame ones, dropping some. The sample contains 150,000 or so clones, roughly 90% of which appear only once. General study points: Clonal diversity may have been underestimated, and the donors were mostly white British, with more females than males. Nearly half of unique spike-specific TCRs reportedly avoided B.1.351 and B.1.1.7 mutated regions. Spike-spanning, vaccine-associated CD4 TCRs were dominant at 160-218 and 743-854.

The sequence was obtained from an adult in good health. The genes are TRBV29-1 and TRBJ1-1, with 7 bases lining up with TRBD1. Sequencing was performed on peripheral blood, taken on day 0 of AZD1222 vaccination. The CDR3 DNA follows: TGCAGCGTTGACAGGGGGGGGACTGAAGCTTTCTTT. It codes for CSVDRGGTEAFF. Supplemented by reference TRBV29-1 and TRBJ1-1, the full variable domain reads SAVISQKPSRDICQRGTSLTIQCQVDSQVTMMFWYRQQPGQSLTLIATANQGSEATYESGFVIDKFPISRPNLTFSTLTVSNMSPEDSSIYLCSVDRGGTEAFFGQGTRLTVV.